What follows are 3 T cell receptor beta chains derived from one specimen sequenced in a study of cytomegalovirus exposure and HLA in healthy donors listed by TCRdb under 2017. Receptors were amplified or captured by the immunoSEQ multiplex PCR assay. For the multiplex PCR, a mixture combining 60 forward primers for TCR Vbeta segments and 13 reverse primers for TCR Jbeta segments was used. Entries here come from immuneACCESS through TCRdb and include only in-frame sequences with V and J called. Some clones fail to appear in such tables; in the studies checked, an unresolved V gene covers under half of the shortfall, and the cause of the remainder is unknown. Counted in this sample were about 150,000 clones; around 79% of them appeared once. 7.7% of the sample is taken by the ten largest. Sequencing was done on a sample of PBMCs. The receptors stem from a man aged 25-45 years in good health and CMV-seropositive.

This clone has a handful of counts. The V call is TRBV11-3, the J call TRBJ1-1; D gene unclear. V was pared by 5 bases and J by 0 bases, with 7 bases between. The CDR3 contains 13 residues. Germline CDR1 is SGHNT and CDR2 is YENEEA. DNA for the CDR3: TGTGCCAGCAGCCGCAGTATGAACACTGAAGCTTTCTTT. Encoded protein: CASSRSMNTEAFF.

This chain links TRBV7-8 with TRBJ2-5; unclear D gene. Trimming left V 2 bases short and J 5 bases short, with 6 bases between. CDR1 is SGHVS, CDR2 FQNEAQ, per germline. There are 12 residues in the CDR3. The CDR3 spells CASSLSVETQYF. As DNA, the CDR3 is TGTGCCAGCAGCTTATCCGTGGAGACCCAGTACTTC.

The chain combines TRBV7-8 with TRBJ1-1; D is unclear. The CDR3 is 13 residues long. Trimming took off 7 bases at V and 1 base at J, with 10 bases between the two ends. Germline values: CDR1 SGHVS, CDR2 FQNEAQ. The CDR3 DNA reads TGTGCCAGCACTCCTATCGGGAACACTGAAGCTTTCTTT. Residues: CASTPIGNTEAFF.